The clone carrying this T cell receptor beta chain was seen a few times. The data belong to a study of blood T cell repertoires in COVID-19. Study-wide background: Some COVID-19 samples were acute and others convalescent; all came from the United States, Italy and Spain. PBMCs, B-cell-depleted T cells, or T cells were the source of the cDNA or gDNA that made up the material.

Original analysis: For nucleated cells, counts were estimated from reference gene primer amplification. Using immunoSEQ multiplex PCR, the repertoire was profiled, and TCRdb retains in-frame clones only, with some absent. The V and J calls and the clone size are those of that table, but D and trimming were determined from the DNA. The repertoire includes under 250,000 clones, 86% of them detected once, and about 5.4% sits in the top ten. There are 17 residues in the CDR3. Germline lookup yields CDR1 LGHNA and CDR2 YNFKEQ. The V gene lost 2 bases and the J gene lost 3 bases, with 20 bases spanning the gap.

The rearrangement uses TRBV4-2 and TRBJ2-7; the D gene is possibly TRBD1 (5 bases). The receptor was derived from a woman older than 75 with COVID-19, enrolled during active disease. Sequencing was performed on peripheral blood. CDR3 DNA: TGTGCCAGCAGCCAAAGGGGCTTTATGGGCCTCCTCTACGAGCAGTACTTC. Its protein product is CASSQRGFMGLLYEQYF.